This entry concerns a single TCR beta chain. The antigen this receptor binds is unknown. In total, around 600 healthy bone marrow donors made up the cohort. At the time of sampling, all cohort members were nominally healthy, though unrecorded immune exposures were likely present. The donor tested CMV seronegative, placing the donor among the 350 or so seronegative members of the cohort. A peripheral blood sample was collected from each donor, and TCR beta sequencing was performed on peripheral blood mononuclear cells. The Qiagen DNeasy Blood Extraction Kit was used to extract genomic DNA from the blood cell samples. These data come from a study of cytomegalovirus exposure and HLA in healthy donors (dated by TCRdb to about 2017). Context from the whole study: In an earlier analysis of roughly 590 of the donors, under 300 Gb of sequence data and 100 million or so unique TCR beta sequences from some 170 million T cells were reported. Using immunosequencing, the study profiled T cell repertoires from around 680 subjects and related those repertoires to cytomegalovirus serostatus. A separate validation cohort of roughly 130 different subjects was used in addition to the roughly 670-subject first cohort. Because of strong linkage in the cohort, 5 or 6 DR-DQ haplotypes were treated as single units for association and clustering. Among 398 genotyped donors of the cohort, an average of about 240,000 unique TCR beta nucleotide sequences were sequenced per donor, 15% to 20% of them non-productive. Roughly 290 gigabases of sequencing data and around 80 million unique TCR sequences made up an early release that covered several hundred HLA-typed donors. A later genetic analysis used genome-wide SNP genotypes for about 55% of the 666 donors, treating that subset as a discovery cohort. Rather than using new phenotypic data, the later analysis identified candidate immune exposures from TCR beta sequences and from how often those sequences occurred across donors. Among the approximately 400 genotyped donors, under 90% belonged to the genetic ancestry cluster associated with self-reported Caucasian donors. Donor age, sex, ethnicity and CMV serostatus were compiled alongside the repertoire data. Typing coverage differed by locus: A, B, C, DRB1 and DQB1 were typed in roughly 620-630 donors, DQA1 in roughly 500, DPA1 in 600 to 610, and DPB1 in just under 490. To predict cytomegalovirus infection status, the study combined high-throughput TCR immunosequencing, statistical association of individual TCRs with disease status, and machine learning. Every repertoire in the discovery cohort had been generated on one and the same sequencing platform. An earlier analysis of a few hundred of the donors applied high-throughput TCR beta sequencing to assess whether each TCR beta V gene segment acted as functional or pseudogenic. Class I and class II HLA loci were covered by the typing at four-digit resolution. The study aimed to test whether cataloging public T cell receptors could reveal signatures of past pathogen exposure. A later analysis re-analyzed previously published TCR beta repertoires from 650 to 800 donors and added high-resolution HLA genotyping to study TCR occurrence patterns.

Library method: the immunoSEQ multiplex PCR assay. The multiplex PCR relied on a mix of 60 forward primers for TCR Vbeta segments and 13 reverse primers for TCR Jbeta segments. The CDR3 region of rearranged TCR beta genes was amplified from genomic DNA with a multiplex PCR assay. The Illumina HiSeq System was used to sequence the amplified TCR beta libraries as 87-base-pair reads. Per the original workflow: A later analysis counted tens of millions of unique TCR beta chains across the roughly 700 repertoires, and some 12 million of these chains were shared by at least two donors. To remove PCR and sequencing errors, raw reads were error-corrected and collapsed into unique sequences using a nearest-neighbor algorithm that merged closely related sequences. Alignment of CDR3 sequences to IMGT reference sequences was used to assign V, D and J gene segments. Each retained sequence needed at least a six-nucleotide match to both a V gene segment and a J gene segment. Rearrangements were classified as productive when the CDR3 lacked stop codons and remained in frame with V and J, and all other rearrangements were classified as non-productive. CDR3 was defined according to IMGT convention as the region running from the second conserved V-encoded cysteine to the conserved J-encoded phenylalanine. The earlier analysis of approximately 500 of the donors excluded sequences that lacked an unambiguous match to a single V gene segment. In an earlier analysis of approximately 560 of the donors, a V segment was called functional when productive rearrangements were above 56.7%, and segregating when the standard deviation between donors exceeded 5%. To diagnose cytomegalovirus status from the catalog of TCR beta chain sequences, a statistical classification framework was built. V and J gene assignment, in a later analysis, came from comparing TCR nucleotide sequences with IMGT/GENE-DB human TR gene sequences. The TCRdist pipeline was used in a later analysis to assign CDR3 sequences and most-parsimonious VDJ recombination scenarios. In a later analysis, every TCR beta chain was defined by the combination of its CDR3 amino acid sequence and its V-gene family, and reads without a unique V-gene family were dropped. A later analysis removed 600 or so highly shared, low-generation-probability nucleotide sequences to deal with suspected cross-contamination and a sequencing artifact. For each public chain, a later analysis derived a clonal expansion index from normalized ranks of inferred template counts within each repertoire. Generation probabilities in a later analysis came from a VDJ recombination model fitted to out-of-frame rearrangements, and those results were checked against IGoR. In a later analysis, TCR-TCR, TCR-HLA and TCR-CMV co-occurrence was scored with hypergeometric tests, and a repertoire-size bias correction was applied to TCR pairs. False discovery rates were estimated in a later analysis by permuting HLA or CMV assignments 20 times. In a later analysis, co-occurring TCRs were grouped using DBSCAN, with TCRdist sequence similarity added in when clustering inside HLA-allele-positive subsets. For co-occurrence clustering, repertoires with fewer than 30,000 or more than 120,000 public chains were excluded, along with roughly 5 repertoires with anomalous nucleotide sharing. TCRdb stores this immuneACCESS table with in-frame sequences only. Part of the clones is absent; in the studies checked, under half of the shortfall reflects unresolved V genes, and no reason is known for the rest. V and J calls and clone size are those listed in that table; D and trimming were worked out from the DNA. The sample table on file contains some 48,000 clones. More than 2% of the sample goes to the ten largest clones.

Beyond this particular receptor, the publication reports: In a later genetic analysis, a missense DCLRE1C variant was associated with V-gene and J-gene trimming of TCR beta chains, and the association was replicated in an independent cohort. The earlier analysis of fewer than 750 of the donors excluded 15 to 20 rarely observed V segments, including chromosome 9 orphons, because counts were too low. Because some donors lacked HLA typing at each locus, the association tests relied only on the typed subset. In both the original and validation cohorts, the classifier was reported to diagnose cytomegalovirus status with high specificity and sensitivity. Several of the top co-occurrence clusters appeared to be linked to parvovirus B19, influenza, CMV and Epstein-Barr virus, according to a later analysis. Across donors, most TCR sequences were observed very rarely, whereas some public TCRs were present in many individuals. CMV serostatus was the only immune exposure information available for the cohort. When HLA alleles, especially DR and DQ, strongly co-occurred, TCR associations were difficult to assign to individual alleles. Only TCR beta chains were sequenced in this cohort, and the absence of alpha or paired-chain data limited detectable features. A group of highly shared sequence variants was considered likely to be a technical artifact of the sequencing pipeline. Broadly in line with IMGT annotations, most TCR beta V segments showed up in productive rearrangements about 87% or about 30% of the time in an earlier analysis of several hundred of the donors. The study listed 164 TCR beta chains as associated with cytomegalovirus. According to a later analysis, TCR association rates differed among HLA loci, with DRB1 alleles showing the most associated TCRs and HLA-C alleles showing the fewest. Linkage disequilibrium might explain the correlated functional status among segregating V segments, but an unknown experimental factor could not be ruled out. In a later analysis, HLA-associated TCR beta chains showed more clonal expansion and lower generation probabilities than non-associated chains that were equally common. A further reported finding was that TCR beta sequences accurately predicted the HLA-A and HLA-B alleles for most subjects in the first cohort. Most CMV-associated TCR beta chains appeared to be HLA-restricted in a later analysis, and the HLA associations seemed to be driven largely by CMV exposure. According to a later genetic analysis, donors in an Asian-associated ancestry cluster had fewer N-insertions in productive TCRs than the approximately 630-donor mean. Specific HLA alleles were associated with 15,000 to 20,000 TCR beta sequences at a false discovery rate of 0.05 in a later analysis. It was suggested by the authors that the approach could potentially be generalized to other disease states and immunological phenotypes. In vitro tests confirmed that a few of the cytomegalovirus-associated TCR beta chains recognize cytomegalovirus antigens. Roughly uniform sequencing depth across donors was assumed in presence/absence analyses, although this assumption may not hold.

The clonotype comes from a woman in her 40s in good health and CMV-seronegative. Specimen: PBMCs.

The nucleotide sequence is TGCGCCAGCAGCTTGGTACACGGGGAGCTAGACAGGGGGAAACAGCCCCAGCATTTT. Protein translation: CASSLVHGELDRGKQPQHF. The chain was built from TRBV5-1 and TRBJ1-5; 9 bases in between match TRBD1. CDR1 is given as SGHRS and CDR2 as YFSETQ, both from the germline V gene. There are 19 amino acids in the CDR3, from cysteine to phenylalanine inclusive. Here the CDR3 DNA is all that survives: 57 bases in frame from base 1. V has 0 bases trimmed and J has 7 bases trimmed; junction bases matching no gene number 17.